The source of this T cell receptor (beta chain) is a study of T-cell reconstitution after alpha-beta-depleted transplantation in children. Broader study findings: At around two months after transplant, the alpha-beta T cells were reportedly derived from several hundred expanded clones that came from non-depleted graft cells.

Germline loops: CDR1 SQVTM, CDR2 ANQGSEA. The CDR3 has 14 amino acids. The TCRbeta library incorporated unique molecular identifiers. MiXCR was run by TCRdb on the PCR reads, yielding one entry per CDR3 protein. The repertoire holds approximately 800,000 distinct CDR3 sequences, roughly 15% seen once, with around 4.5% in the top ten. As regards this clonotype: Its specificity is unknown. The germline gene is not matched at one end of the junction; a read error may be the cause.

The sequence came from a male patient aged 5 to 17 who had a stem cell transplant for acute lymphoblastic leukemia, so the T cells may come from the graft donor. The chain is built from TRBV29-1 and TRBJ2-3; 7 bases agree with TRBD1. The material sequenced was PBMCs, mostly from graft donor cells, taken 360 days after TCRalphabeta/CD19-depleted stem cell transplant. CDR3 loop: CSVEGGLFTDTQYF. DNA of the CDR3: TGCAGCGTCGAAGGGGGCTTGTTCACAGATACGCAGTATTTT.